Described below is a single TCR beta chain sequence and its context. The antigen is undetermined. With 5 bases removed from V and 5 bases from J, the gap between germline ends came to 15 bases. The CDR3 loop spans 15 amino acids. Looked up from germline, CDR1 is SGHAT and CDR2 is FQNNGV. The data originate from a study of OX40 agonist ivuxolimab in advanced cancers. Overall study findings and caveats: CD8+ T cells averaged more expanded clones than CD4+. Among the lowest peripheral clonal expansion occurred in 0.1-3.0 mg/kg partial responders. Blood T cells, both CD4+ and CD8+, expanded clonally by week 6 at 0.1 to 3.0 mg/kg.

The protocol was immunoSEQ multiplex PCR, while the TCRdb copy is restricted to in-frame clones and leaves out a portion. This table has more than 45,000 clones, roughly nine tenths appearing once. This rearrangement joins TRBV11-2 to TRBJ1-4, with TRBD1 as a possible D gene (6 bases). This specimen was CD4+ or CD8+ T cells sorted from blood, taken in a trial of the OX40 agonist ivuxolimab. This TCR came from an adult with an advanced solid tumor such as melanoma, head and neck, liver or kidney cancer. CDR3 DNA: TGTGCCAGCAGCCCAGGGGTTAGCGCGAATGAAAAACTGTTTTTT. Translating it yields CASSPGVSANEKLFF.